These 10 T cell receptor beta chains were all obtained from the same sample, sequenced in a study of T cells in Graves' hyperthyroidism and ophthalmopathy. TCR beta CDR3 regions were amplified from RNA. An initial round of RT-PCR targeting the TCR CDR3 relied on the HTBI primer set. TCRdb re-derived calls from the multiplex PCR reads in MiXCR, one entry per CDR3 protein. The table has roughly 510,000 distinct CDR3 sequences, more than 20% seen once; the top ten hold less than 30%. Sequenced input: blood. Every receptor here comes from a man aged 18 to 30 with Graves' hyperthyroidism.

Many counts were recorded for this clonotype. DNA for the CDR3: TGTGCCAGCAGCCAAGATCAGGCAGCCGTGAACACTGAAGCTTTCTTT. Amino acids: CASSQDQAAVNTEAFF. The rearrangement joins TRBV3-1 to TRBJ1-1; no clear D. This CDR3 has 16 amino acids. From germline, CDR1 is LGHDT and CDR2 YNNKEL (reference sequence). Trimming cost V 0 bases and J 0 bases, with 11 bases left between them. Combining the CDR3 with reference TRBV3-1 and TRBJ1-1 gives the whole variable domain DTAVSQTPKYLVTQMGNDKSIKCEQNLGHDTMYWYKQDSKKFLKIMFSYNNKELIINETVPNRFSPKSPDKAHLNLHINSLELGDSAVYFCASSQDQAAVNTEAFFGQGTRLTVV.

The V gene is TRBV6-2 or TRBV6-3, the J gene TRBJ2-5, with D perhaps assigned TRBD1 or TRBD2 (5 bases each). The CDR3 has 14 amino acids. Trimming stripped 1 base from V and 3 bases from J, with 9 bases between. The germline gives CDR1 MNHEY, CDR2 SVGEGT. The CDR3 nucleotides read TGTGCCAGCAGTTACTGGGACCGGAAAGAGACCCAGTACTTC. Amino acids: CASSYWDRKETQYF.

In this sample, this clonotype turned up many times. The chain couples TRBV5-1 to TRBJ2-7, with a possible D match to TRBD1 (6 bases). Trimming took 2 bases from V and 0 from J, leaving 12 bases between them. The germline CDR1 and CDR2 sequences are SGHRS and YFSETQ. The CDR3 has 15 residues. The CDR3 coding sequence is TGCGCCAGCAGCTTAAACCGGGACAACTCCTACGAGCAGTACTTC. As protein: CASSLNRDNSYEQYF.

This clonotype showed up many times. The V gene is TRBV24-1, the J gene TRBJ1-2; D perhaps matches TRBD1 (6 bases). Trimming pared 4 bases from V and 1 base from J, leaving 9 bases between. Germline values: CDR1 KGHDR, CDR2 SFDVKD. This CDR3 is built from 14 residues. CDR3 coding DNA: TGTGCCACCAGTGACCCGGACAGTAACTATGGCTACACCTTC. This sequence encodes CATSDPDSNYGYTF.

Ten or more counts support this clonotype. Without the conserved terminal phenylalanine or tryptophan, this CDR3 likely stems from a read error. The V and J genes are TRBV20-1 and TRBJ1-1; 7 nucleotides match TRBD1. After removal of 6 bases from V and 2 bases from J, the junction contained 6 bases not matched to a gene. Germline V gene data show CDR1 as DFQATT and CDR2 as SNEGSKA (reference sequence). This CDR3 contains 13 residues. CDR3 loop: CSAIRDSNTEAFL. In nucleotides, the CDR3 is TGCAGTGCAATCCGGGACAGTAACACTGAAGCTTTCCTT.

The chain joins TRBV6-1 to TRBJ1-1, with 7 bases fitting TRBD1. V shed 5 bases, J shed 4 bases, and the junction held 13 bases outside the gene matches. The V gene's germline CDR1 is MNHNS and CDR2 SASEGT. The length of the CDR3 is 16 residues. CDR3 sequence (DNA): TGTGCCAGCAGTCGTTCCGGGACAGTGGGGGTCACTGAAGCTTTCTTT. It codes for CASSRSGTVGVTEAFF.

This clonotype has at least ten counts. This chain joins TRBV28 and TRBJ2-3; the D gene is possibly TRBD2 (5 bases). Trimming took off 5 bases at V and 5 bases at J, with 8 bases between the two ends. Germline-derived CDR1 and CDR2 are MDHEN and SYDVKM. This CDR3 contains 12 residues. The CDR3 bases are TGTGCCAGCAGTCGGGGTAGAGATACGCAGTATTTT. Its translation: CASSRGRDTQYF.

This clonotype appeared many times. The chain employs TRBV15 and TRBJ1-5; D not certain. This CDR3 has 15 amino acids. CDR1 is LNHNV, CDR2 YYDKDF, per germline (reference sequence). Trimming removed 8 bases from V and 0 bases from J, with 14 bases in between. CDR3 sequence: CATEPRGDSNQPQHF. CDR3 DNA sequence: TGTGCCACCGAACCAAGAGGCGATAGCAATCAGCCCCAGCATTTT.

This clonotype was found many times. V usage is TRBV19 and J usage is TRBJ2-7; 9 bases agree with TRBD1. Germline CDR1 reads LNHDA; CDR2 reads SQIVND (reference sequence). V trimming: 5 bases; J trimming: 5 bases; junction bases outside the gene matches: 13. This CDR3 region has 16 residues. CDR3 nucleotide sequence: TGTGCCAGTAGTTCCCCGACCGGGACAGGGAGGCACGAGCAGTACTTC. This encodes CASSSPTGTGRHEQYF.

This chain links TRBV19 with TRBJ1-1, with 8 bases aligning to TRBD1. J was trimmed by 1 base and V by 5 bases; bases with no gene match: 6. Germline CDR1 LNHDA, CDR2 SQIVND (reference sequence). The CDR3 is 15 amino acids. The CDR3 DNA is TGTGCCAGTAGTGTAATAGGGACAGGGAACACTGAAGCTTTCTTT. Translation: CASSVIGTGNTEAFF.